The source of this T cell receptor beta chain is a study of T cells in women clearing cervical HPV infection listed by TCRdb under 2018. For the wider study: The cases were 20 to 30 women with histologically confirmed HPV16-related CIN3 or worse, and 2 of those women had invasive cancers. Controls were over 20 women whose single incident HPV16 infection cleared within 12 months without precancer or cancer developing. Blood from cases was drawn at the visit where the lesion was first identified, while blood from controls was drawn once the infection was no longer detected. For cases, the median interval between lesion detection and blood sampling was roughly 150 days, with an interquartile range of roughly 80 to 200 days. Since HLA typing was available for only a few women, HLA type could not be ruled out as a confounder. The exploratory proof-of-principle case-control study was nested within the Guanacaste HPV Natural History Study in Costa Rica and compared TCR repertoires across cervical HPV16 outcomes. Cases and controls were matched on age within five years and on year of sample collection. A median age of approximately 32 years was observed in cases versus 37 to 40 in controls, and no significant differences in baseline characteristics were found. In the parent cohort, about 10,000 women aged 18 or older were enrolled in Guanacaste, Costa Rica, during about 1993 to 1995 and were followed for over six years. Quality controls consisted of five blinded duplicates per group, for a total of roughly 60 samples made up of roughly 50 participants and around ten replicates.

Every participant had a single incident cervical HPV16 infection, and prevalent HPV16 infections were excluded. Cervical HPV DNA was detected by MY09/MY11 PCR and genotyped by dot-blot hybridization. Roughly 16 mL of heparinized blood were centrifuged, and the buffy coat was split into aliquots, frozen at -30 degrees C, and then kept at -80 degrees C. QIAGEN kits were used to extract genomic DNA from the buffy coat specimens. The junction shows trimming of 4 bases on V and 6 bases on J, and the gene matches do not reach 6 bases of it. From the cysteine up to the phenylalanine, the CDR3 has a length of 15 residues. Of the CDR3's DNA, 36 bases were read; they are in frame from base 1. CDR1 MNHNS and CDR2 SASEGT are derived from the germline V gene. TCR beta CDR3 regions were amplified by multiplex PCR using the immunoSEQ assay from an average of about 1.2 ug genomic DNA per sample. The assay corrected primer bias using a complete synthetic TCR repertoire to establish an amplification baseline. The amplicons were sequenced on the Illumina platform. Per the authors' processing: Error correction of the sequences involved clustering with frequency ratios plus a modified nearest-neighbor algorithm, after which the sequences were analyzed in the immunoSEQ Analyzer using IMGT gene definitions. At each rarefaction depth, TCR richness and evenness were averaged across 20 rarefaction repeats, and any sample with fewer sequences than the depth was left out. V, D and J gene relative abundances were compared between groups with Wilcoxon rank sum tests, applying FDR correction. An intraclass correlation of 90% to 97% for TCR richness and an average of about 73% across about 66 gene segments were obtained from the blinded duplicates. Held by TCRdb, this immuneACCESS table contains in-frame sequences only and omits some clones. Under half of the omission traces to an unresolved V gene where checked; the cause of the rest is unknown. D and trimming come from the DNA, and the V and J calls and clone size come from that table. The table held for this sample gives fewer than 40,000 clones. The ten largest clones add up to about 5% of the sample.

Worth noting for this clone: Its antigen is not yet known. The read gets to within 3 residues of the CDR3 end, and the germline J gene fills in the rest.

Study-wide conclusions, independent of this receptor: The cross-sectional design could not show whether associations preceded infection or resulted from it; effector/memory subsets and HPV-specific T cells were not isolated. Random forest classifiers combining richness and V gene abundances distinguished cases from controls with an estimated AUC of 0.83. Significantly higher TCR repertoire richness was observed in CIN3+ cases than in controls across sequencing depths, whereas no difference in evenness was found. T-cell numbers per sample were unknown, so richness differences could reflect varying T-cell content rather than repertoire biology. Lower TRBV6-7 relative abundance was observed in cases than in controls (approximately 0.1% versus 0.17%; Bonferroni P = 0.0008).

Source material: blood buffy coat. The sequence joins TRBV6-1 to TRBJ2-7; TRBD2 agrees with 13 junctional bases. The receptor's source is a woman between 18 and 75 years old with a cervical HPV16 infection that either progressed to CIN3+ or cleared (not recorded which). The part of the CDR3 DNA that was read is TGTGCCAGCAGTGGCGGGTGGACTAGCGGGGGCGAG. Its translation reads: CASSGGWTSGGE. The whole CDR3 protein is CASSGGWTSGGEQYF.